The present entry profiles one TCR beta chain with its context. The entry originates in a study of shared T cell receptors in the human thymus. Profiling relied on immunoSEQ multiplex PCR, and the TCRdb table lists in-frame clones only, not all of them. The sample lists 720,000 or so clones; roughly 88% were seen once. This sample also belongs to another study, concerning human thymus T cells. This second study notes: The donor group consisted of healthy Finnish infants who were having corrective surgery for congenital heart defects. Corrective heart surgery yielded the resections from which the thymus tissue came. Thymic as well as blood repertoires seemed to favor certain V and J genes unevenly. Related work found strong thymic repertoire overlap between unrelated individuals.

The receptor was derived from a girl in the first two years of life with a congenital heart defect. Input material: thymocytes.

CDR3 DNA sequence: TGCAGCGTTGAAGGGGCGGGGAGTGGGCCTCGAGCTTTCTTT. This encodes CSVEGAGSGPRAFF. The rearrangement joins TRBV29-1 to TRBJ1-1, with D unresolved. The germline V gene encodes CDR1 SQVTM and CDR2 ANQGSEA. This CDR3 is built from 14 residues. The V end was cut by 1 base, the J end by 10 bases, with 19 bases between.